This entry describes one T cell receptor (beta chain). Its antigen is still unknown. TCR beta sequencing covered blood CD8+ and CD4+ T cells. Isolation of CD8+ and CD4+ T cells was performed negatively, whereas enrichment of TEMRA cells was done by FACS. This specimen belongs to a study of CD8 T cells in Susac syndrome. General observations from the study: Individuals included in the TCR sequencing and HLA analysis were acknowledged by the study to be relatively few in number.

Random hexamers were used to reverse transcribe an amount of about 0.5 to 1 ug RNA. Multiplex PCR with immunoSEQ amplified the TCR beta CDR3 across 54 Vbeta and 13 Jbeta. TCRdb reprocessed the immunoSEQ multiplex PCR reads via MiXCR and lists one record per CDR3 protein. The sample carries approximately 140,000 distinct CDR3 sequences, over 85% recorded once. What was sequenced was CD8+ T cells from PBMCs. This clonotype originated in a human donor in good health.

CDR3 region: CATTGGTGANVLTF. In DNA, the CDR3 is TGTGCCACAACAGGGGGCACAGGGGCCAACGTCCTGACTTTC. The rearrangement uses TRBV6-5 and TRBJ2-6, with 9 bases matching TRBD1. CDR1 MNHEY and CDR2 SVGAGI come from the germline V gene. The CDR3 sequence is 14 residues long. The V gene end was trimmed by 10 bases and the J gene end by 4 bases; junction bases not matched to a gene: 5.